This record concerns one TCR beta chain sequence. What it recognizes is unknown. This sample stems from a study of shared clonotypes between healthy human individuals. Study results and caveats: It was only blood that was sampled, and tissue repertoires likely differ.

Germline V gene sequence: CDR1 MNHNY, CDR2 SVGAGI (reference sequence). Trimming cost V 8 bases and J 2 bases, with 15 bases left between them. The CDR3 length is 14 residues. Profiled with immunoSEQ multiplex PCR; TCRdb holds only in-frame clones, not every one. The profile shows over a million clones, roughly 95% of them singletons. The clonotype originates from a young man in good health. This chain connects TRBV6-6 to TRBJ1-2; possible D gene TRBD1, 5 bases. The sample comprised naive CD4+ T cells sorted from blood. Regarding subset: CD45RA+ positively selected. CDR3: CASLHDQGNYGYTF. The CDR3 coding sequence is TGTGCCAGCCTCCACGATCAGGGAAACTATGGCTACACCTTC.